One sample yielded the 17 T cell receptor beta chains listed below, sequenced in a study of shared clonotypes between healthy human individuals. This table comes from immunoSEQ multiplex PCR, and its TCRdb copy is limited to in-frame clones, with some not included. This table has about 470,000 clones, about 85% appearing once. The specimen sequenced was PBMCs. These receptors were taken from a woman aged 35 to 49 in good health. Some clones in this sample may be carry-over from other donors' samples.

The chain joins TRBV5-1 to TRBJ1-6; a possible D gene is TRBD1 (5 bases). CDR3 size: 16 residues. Trimming removed 4 bases from V and 7 bases from J, with 18 bases in between. Germline V gene data show CDR1 as SGHRS and CDR2 as YFSETQ. The CDR3 is CASSTGAGTANSPLHF. The DNA of the CDR3 is TGCGCCAGCAGCACGGGCGCGGGGACGGCCAATTCACCCCTCCACTTT.

Comment on this clone: One junction end does not reproduce the germline sequence, and a read error may be involved. The CDR3, as DNA: TGTGTCAGCAGCTTTGGGATGAACACTGAAGCTTTCTTT. Translated: CVSSFGMNTEAFF. This chain joins TRBV7-9 and TRBJ1-1, with unresolved D. Germline values: CDR1 SEHNR, CDR2 FQNEAQ (reference sequence). There are 13 residues in the CDR3.

This chain connects TRBV30 to TRBJ1-3; possible D gene TRBD1, 6 bases. This CDR3 is built from 14 residues. Germline V gene data show CDR1 as GTSNPN and CDR2 as SVGIG (reference sequence). The ends were cut back, 5 bases at V and 0 bases at J, with 11 bases in the middle. The CDR3 nucleotides read TGTGCCTGGGGGGGGGACAACTCTGGAAACACCATATATTTT. This encodes CAWGGDNSGNTIYF.

The V and J genes are TRBV11-3 and TRBJ2-5; a weak D match, TRBD2 (5 bases). Looked up from germline, CDR1 is SGHNT and CDR2 is YENEEA. The CDR3 runs to 13 residues. V was clipped by 5 bases and J by 2 bases, with 9 bases between them. CDR3 nucleotide sequence: TGTGCCAGCAGCGTCCGGGGTCAAGAGACCCAGTACTTC. Its translation: CASSVRGQETQYF.

This clone was observed many times. V is TRBV10-3 and J is TRBJ1-1, with 9 nucleotides matching TRBD1. The CDR3 contains 15 residues. CDR1 is ENHRY, CDR2 SYGVKD, per germline. Trimming took 6 bases from V and 3 from J; bases not matched to a gene: 8. This chain's CDR3 is CAIRGTGGPDTEAFF. The CDR3, as DNA: TGTGCCATCAGGGGAACAGGGGGCCCAGACACTGAAGCTTTCTTT.

V usage is TRBV4-3 and J usage is TRBJ2-7, with D possibly being TRBD2 (5 bases). The length of the CDR3 is 14 residues. Trimming pared 0 bases from V and 2 bases from J, leaving 8 bases between. Per germline, CDR1 LGHNA and CDR2 YSLEER. CDR3 sequence: CASSQDPGTYEQYF. CDR3 DNA sequence: TGCGCCAGCAGCCAAGATCCCGGGACCTACGAGCAGTACTTC.

This clone was seen a few times. The chain recombines TRBV7-6 with TRBJ1-3; D is uncertain. Looked up from germline, CDR1 is SGHVS and CDR2 is FNYEAQ. Trimming pared 3 bases from V and 4 bases from J, leaving 16 bases between. This CDR3 has 16 residues. CDR3 protein: CASSLRVAGPGNTIYF. The CDR3 DNA sequence: TGTGCCAGCAGCTTGAGGGTAGCAGGACCCGGAAACACCATATATTTT.

The chain employs TRBV28 and TRBJ2-1, with 12 bases lining up with TRBD2. Unmatched junction bases numbered 16, after V lost 3 bases and J lost 1 base. This CDR3 is 21 amino acids long. Looked up from germline, CDR1 is MDHEN and CDR2 is SYDVKM. CDR3 sequence (DNA): TGTGCCAGCAGTTTCCCAGGACTAGCGGGACCCTCCCGGGGTTCCTACAATGAGCAGTTCTTC. Its translation is CASSFPGLAGPSRGSYNEQFF.

The chain combines TRBV7-9 with TRBJ2-1; no clear D gene. Trimming left V 5 bases short and J 0 bases short, with 8 bases between. This CDR3 has 14 amino acids. Germline values: CDR1 SEHNR, CDR2 FQNEAQ (reference sequence). The CDR3 sequence: CASSPETSYNEQFF. The CDR3 nucleotides read TGTGCCAGCAGCCCCGAGACCTCCTACAATGAGCAGTTCTTC.

This chain uses TRBV9 with TRBJ2-7; 7 nucleotides line up with TRBD1. Trimming cost V 3 bases and J 6 bases; bases outside gene matches: 12. The CDR3 spans 15 residues. Looked up from germline, CDR1 is SGDLS and CDR2 is YYNGEE. CDR3 amino acids: CASSAKLGQSGEQYF. In DNA form, the CDR3 reads TGTGCCAGCAGCGCAAAATTGGGACAGTCGGGCGAGCAGTACTTC.

The V and J genes are TRBV19 and TRBJ2-7, with 10 bases matching TRBD1. V lost 5 bases, J lost 4 bases, and 8 bases stayed unmatched. This CDR3 comprises 15 residues. Looked up from germline, CDR1 is LNHDA and CDR2 is SQIVND (reference sequence). The CDR3: CASSPPGQGFYEQYF. CDR3 coding DNA: TGTGCCAGTAGTCCGCCGGGACAGGGGTTTTACGAGCAGTACTTC.

Here the CDR3 DNA reads TGTGCCAGTAGTTTGGGCAGGAGCTCCTACAATGAGCAGTTCTTC. It is translated as CASSLGRSSYNEQFF. V and J are TRBV19 and TRBJ2-1; unclear D gene. Germline CDR1 reads LNHDA; CDR2 reads SQIVND (reference sequence). The CDR3 has 15 amino acids. Deletions cut 5 bases from V and 0 bases from J, with 11 bases between.

This clone showed up just once. Within the sample, other DNA sequences also encode this same CDR3. The V and J genes are TRBV9 and TRBJ2-2; TRBD1 aligns across 9 bases. This CDR3 region has 16 residues. The germline V gene encodes CDR1 SGDLS and CDR2 YYNGEE. V dropped 0 bases and J dropped 3; count of bases not matched to a gene: 3. The CDR3 region has the DNA TGTGCCAGCAGCGTAGGGGGACAGGGCTACACCGGGGAGCTGTTTTTT. It encodes CASSVGGQGYTGELFF.

The rearrangement joins TRBV9 to TRBJ2-5, with D possibly TRBD1 on 6 matching bases. CDR3 length equals 14 residues. Germline V lookup: CDR1 SGDLS, CDR2 YYNGEE. The germline V and J ends were trimmed by 6 bases and 1 base, with 13 bases remaining between them. The CDR3, as DNA: TGTGCCAGCACCCTGGGACAAACCCAAGAGACCCAGTACTTC. Translation: CASTLGQTQETQYF.

Notes on this clone: One end of the junction is discordant with germline, which a read error may explain. This sequence joins TRBV7-7 and TRBJ2-3, with a weak D call TRBD2 (5 bases). From germline, CDR1 is SSHAT and CDR2 FNYEAQ (reference sequence). This CDR3 comprises 15 residues. The DNA for the CDR3 is TGTGCTAGCAGCGAACTAGGATCCAGCACAGATACGCAGTATTTT. Protein: CASSELGSSTDTQYF.

The rearrangement links TRBV2 to TRBJ2-1; the D gene is possibly TRBD1 (6 bases). The germline V and J ends were trimmed by 6 bases and 0 bases, with 12 bases remaining between them. The CDR3 has 15 residues. CDR1 SNHLY and CDR2 FYNNEI come from the germline V gene. Here the CDR3 reads CASREQGSSYNEQFF. The DNA for the CDR3 is TGTGCCAGCAGAGAACAGGGCAGCTCCTACAATGAGCAGTTCTTC.

The rearrangement uses TRBV30 and TRBJ1-1; D remains ambiguous. This CDR3 is 11 amino acids long. The V and J ends lost 1 base and 6 bases respectively, with 6 bases between them. Germline V lookup: CDR1 GTSNPN, CDR2 SVGIG (reference sequence). CDR3 bases: TGTGCCTGGAGTGCTGGGGCTGAAGCTTTCTTT. Its protein product is CAWSAGAEAFF.